One and the same sample provided the 13 T cell receptor beta chains below, sequenced in a study of blood T cell repertoires in COVID-19. The table came from immunoSEQ multiplex PCR; TCRdb's copy has only in-frame clones and leaves some out. The data contain about 330,000 clones, roughly 86% of them singletons. Sequencing was performed on peripheral blood. These receptors all stem from a man younger than 45 with COVID-19, enrolled during active disease.

This clone was counted many times. V gene TRBV4-2 combines with J gene TRBJ2-2; possibly TRBD1 for D (7 bases). Germline CDR1 LGHNA, CDR2 YNFKEQ. This CDR3 spans 15 amino acids. Trimming removed 5 bases from V and 3 bases from J, with 13 bases in between. This CDR3 reads CASSERGTDTGELFF. The CDR3 bases are TGTGCCAGCAGCGAACGCGGGACAGACACCGGGGAGCTGTTTTTT.

The chain recombines TRBV5-5 with TRBJ1-4, with 8 bases fitting TRBD1. The CDR3 totals 16 residues. Germline CDR1 is SGHKS and CDR2 is YYEKEE (reference sequence). V trimming: 4 bases; J trimming: 2 bases; junction bases outside the gene matches: 7. CDR3 DNA sequence: TGTGCCAGCAGCCGTGCAGGGGGCGCGACTAATGAAAAACTGTTTTTT. Residues: CASSRAGGATNEKLFF.

The gene calls are TRBV6-6 and TRBJ1-3, with D perhaps matching TRBD1 (6 bases). Germline-derived CDR1 and CDR2 are MNHNY and SVGAGI (reference sequence). The V end was cut by 5 bases, the J end by 3 bases, with 11 bases between. The CDR3 consists of 14 residues. This CDR3 is CASSLRGSGNTIYF. CDR3 nucleotide sequence: TGTGCCAGCAGTCTCAGGGGAAGTGGAAACACCATATATTTT.

This rearrangement joins TRBV6-5 to TRBJ1-1; tentative D call: TRBD1 (5 bases). V lost 2 bases to trimming and J lost 5 bases, with 9 bases between them. The germline CDR1 and CDR2 sequences are MNHEY and SVGAGI. This CDR3 has 13 amino acids. The CDR3 is CASSYIRGTEAFF. The CDR3 DNA reads TGTGCCAGCAGTTACATTCGGGGGACTGAAGCTTTCTTT.

The CDR3 loop reads CAISENPSGDQYF. CDR3 nucleotide sequence: TGTGCCATCAGTGAAAACCCCAGCGGGGATCAGTACTTC. V and J are TRBV10-3 and TRBJ2-7, with 7 positions matching TRBD2. This CDR3 contains 13 residues. Trimming removed 3 bases from V and 10 bases from J; junction bases left unmatched: 9. The germline V gene encodes CDR1 ENHRY and CDR2 SYGVKD.

The chain recombines TRBV10-3 with TRBJ1-3; TRBD1 is a possible D gene (5 bases). The CDR3 runs 13 residues. V gave up 10 bases and J gave up 3 bases, with 13 bases separating them. CDR1 and CDR2 (germline): ENHRY, SYGVKD. This CDR3 is CATQLTDGNTIYF. CDR3 DNA: TGTGCCACACAATTGACAGATGGAAACACCATATATTTT.

This clone came up once. The chain employs TRBV3-1 (or the pseudogene TRBV3-2) and TRBJ1-2, with D uncertain. The CDR3 is made up of 13 amino acids. Germline values: CDR1 LGHDT, CDR2 YNNKEL (reference sequence). V lost 5 bases and J 0 bases, leaving 7 bases between the germline ends. CDR3 region: CASSGSANYGYTF. DNA of the CDR3: TGTGCCAGCAGCGGTTCAGCTAACTATGGCTACACCTTC.

The CDR3, as DNA: TGCGCCAGCACCTTAGCGGGGGGCCCCACAGATACGCAGTATTTT. Residues: CASTLAGGPTDTQYF. V gene TRBV5-1 combines with J gene TRBJ2-3, with 10 bases matching TRBD2. CDR1 is SGHRS, CDR2 YFSETQ, per germline. The J segment lost 2 bases and the V segment lost 6 bases, leaving 6 bases of the junction unmatched. The CDR3 totals 15 residues.

V usage is TRBV7-3 and J usage is TRBJ2-1, with TRBD1 as a possible D gene (5 bases). Germline-derived CDR1 and CDR2 are SGHTA and FQGTGA. V lost 2 bases, J lost 2 bases, and 13 bases lay in between. CDR3 length: 16 amino acids. The CDR3 sequence: CASSLYRRSTYNEQFF. The CDR3 region has the DNA TGTGCCAGCAGCTTATACAGGCGTTCGACCTACAATGAGCAGTTCTTC.

V is TRBV6-1 and J is TRBJ1-4; no clear D gene. Trimming took 3 bases from V and 1 from J, leaving 3 bases between them. The length of the CDR3 is 13 residues. Germline V gives CDR1 MNHNS, CDR2 SASEGT. This chain's CDR3 is CASSDRTNEKLFF. The CDR3 DNA reads as TGTGCCAGCAGTGACAGAACTAATGAAAAACTGTTTTTT.

This chain uses TRBV12-3 or TRBV12-4 with TRBJ1-2; D not certain. This CDR3 is built from 13 residues. With 3 bases removed from V and 1 base from J, the gap between germline ends came to 6 bases. This CDR3 is CASSFSDNYGYTF. The CDR3 DNA reads TGTGCCAGCAGTTTTTCAGATAACTATGGCTACACCTTC.

The chain uses TRBV5-6 and TRBJ2-7; 9 positions agree with TRBD1. The CDR3 length is 14 residues. Germline-derived CDR1 and CDR2 are SGHDT and YYEEEE. Trimming took 4 bases from V and 7 from J; bases not matched to a gene: 9. The CDR3: CASSPGTGKGEQYF. CDR3 nucleotides: TGTGCCAGCAGCCCTGGGACAGGGAAGGGGGAGCAGTACTTC.

The rearrangement uses TRBV11-2 and TRBJ2-5, with 7 nucleotides matching TRBD1. This CDR3 has 15 amino acids. Per the germline V gene, CDR1 is SGHAT and CDR2 is FQNNGV. The V segment lost 1 base and the J segment 2 bases; nucleotides outside the gene matches: 4. The DNA of the CDR3 is TGTGCCAGCAGCTTAGTGACAGGGAGTCAAGAGACCCAGTACTTC. Protein product: CASSLVTGSQETQYF. The full variable domain, completed using reference TRBV11-2 and TRBJ2-5, is EAGVAQSPRYKIIEKRQSVAFWCNPISGHATLYWYQQILGQGPKLLIQFQNNGVVDDSQLPKDRFSAERLKGVDSTLKIQPAKLEDSAVYLCASSLVTGSQETQYFGPGTRLLVL.